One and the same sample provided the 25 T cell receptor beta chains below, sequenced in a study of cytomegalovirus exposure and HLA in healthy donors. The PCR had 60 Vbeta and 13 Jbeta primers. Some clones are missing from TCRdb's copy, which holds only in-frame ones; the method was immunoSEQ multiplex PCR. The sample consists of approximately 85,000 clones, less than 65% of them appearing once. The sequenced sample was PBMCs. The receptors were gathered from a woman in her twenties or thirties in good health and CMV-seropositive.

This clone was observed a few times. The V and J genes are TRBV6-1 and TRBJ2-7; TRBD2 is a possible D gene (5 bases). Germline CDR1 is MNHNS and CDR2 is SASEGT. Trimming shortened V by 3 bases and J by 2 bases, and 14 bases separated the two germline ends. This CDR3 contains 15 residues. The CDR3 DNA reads TGTGCCAGCAGTGAGGAGATGGGAGCAGCCTACGAGCAGTACTTC. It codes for CASSEEMGAAYEQYF.

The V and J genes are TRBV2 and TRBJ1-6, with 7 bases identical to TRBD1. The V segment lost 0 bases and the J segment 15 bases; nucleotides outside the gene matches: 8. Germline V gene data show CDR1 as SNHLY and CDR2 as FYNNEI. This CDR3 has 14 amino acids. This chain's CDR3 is CASSEAPAGQDLHF. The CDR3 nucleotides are TGTGCCAGCAGTGAAGCCCCCGCTGGACAGGACCTCCACTTT. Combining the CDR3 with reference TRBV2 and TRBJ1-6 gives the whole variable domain EPEVTQTPSHQVTQMGQEVILRCVPISNHLYFYWYRQILGQKVEFLVSFYNNEISEKSEIFDDQFSVERPDGSNFTLKIRSTKLEDSAMYFCASSEAPAGQDLHFGNGTRLTVT.

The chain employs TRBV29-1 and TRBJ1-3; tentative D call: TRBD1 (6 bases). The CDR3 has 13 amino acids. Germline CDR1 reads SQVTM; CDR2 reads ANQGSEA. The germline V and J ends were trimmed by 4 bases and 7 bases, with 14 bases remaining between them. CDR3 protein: CSVVLQGRNTIYF. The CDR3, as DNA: TGCAGCGTTGTCCTACAGGGTAGGAACACCATATATTTT.

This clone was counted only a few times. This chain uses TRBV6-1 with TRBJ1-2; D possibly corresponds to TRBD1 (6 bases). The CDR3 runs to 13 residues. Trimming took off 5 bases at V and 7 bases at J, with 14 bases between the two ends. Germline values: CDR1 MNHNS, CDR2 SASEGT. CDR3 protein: CASSKNRVGGYTF. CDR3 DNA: TGTGCCAGCAGTAAAAACAGGGTCGGTGGCTACACCTTC.

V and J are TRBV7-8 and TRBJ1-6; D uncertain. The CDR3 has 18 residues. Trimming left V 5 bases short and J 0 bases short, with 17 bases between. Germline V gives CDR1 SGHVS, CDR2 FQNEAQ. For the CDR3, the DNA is TGTGCCAGCAGCCCCACCGGGAGTATTAGCTCCTATAATTCACCCCTCCACTTT. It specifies CASSPTGSISSYNSPLHF.

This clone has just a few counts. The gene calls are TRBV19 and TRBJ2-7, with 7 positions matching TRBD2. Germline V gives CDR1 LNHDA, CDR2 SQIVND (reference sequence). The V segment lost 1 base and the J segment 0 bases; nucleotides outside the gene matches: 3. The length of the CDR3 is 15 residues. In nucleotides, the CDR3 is TGTGCCAGTAGTATAGCCCTAGCGGCCTCCTACGAGCAGTACTTC. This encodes CASSIALAASYEQYF. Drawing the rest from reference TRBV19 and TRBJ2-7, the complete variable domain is DGGITQSPKYLFRKEGQNVTLSCEQNLNHDAMYWYRQDPGQGLRLIYYSQIVNDFQKGDIAEGYSVSREKKESFPLTVTSAQKNPTAFYLCASSIALAASYEQYFGPGTRLTVT.

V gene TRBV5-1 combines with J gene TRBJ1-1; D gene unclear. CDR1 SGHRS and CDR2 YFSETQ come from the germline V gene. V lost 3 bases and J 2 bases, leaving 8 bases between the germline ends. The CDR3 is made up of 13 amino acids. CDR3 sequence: CASSSQVNTEAFF. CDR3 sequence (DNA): TGCGCCAGCAGCTCCCAGGTTAACACTGAAGCTTTCTTT.

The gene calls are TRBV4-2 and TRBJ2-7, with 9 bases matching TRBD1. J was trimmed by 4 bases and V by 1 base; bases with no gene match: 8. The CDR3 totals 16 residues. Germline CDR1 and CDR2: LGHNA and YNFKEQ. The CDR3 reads CASSQAEGQGAYEQYF. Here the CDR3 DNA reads TGTGCCAGCAGCCAAGCTGAGGGACAGGGTGCGTACGAGCAGTACTTC.

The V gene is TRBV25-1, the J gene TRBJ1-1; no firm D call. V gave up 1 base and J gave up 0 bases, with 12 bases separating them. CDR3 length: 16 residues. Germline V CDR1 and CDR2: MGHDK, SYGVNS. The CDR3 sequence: CASSELNSPMNTEAFF. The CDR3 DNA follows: TGTGCCAGCAGTGAATTGAACAGTCCAATGAACACTGAAGCTTTCTTT.

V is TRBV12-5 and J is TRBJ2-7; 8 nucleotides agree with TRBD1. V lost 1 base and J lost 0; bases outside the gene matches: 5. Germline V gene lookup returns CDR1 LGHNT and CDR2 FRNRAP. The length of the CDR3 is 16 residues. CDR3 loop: CASGLEGQASSYEQYF. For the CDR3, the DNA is TGTGCTAGTGGTTTGGAGGGACAGGCAAGCTCCTACGAGCAGTACTTC.

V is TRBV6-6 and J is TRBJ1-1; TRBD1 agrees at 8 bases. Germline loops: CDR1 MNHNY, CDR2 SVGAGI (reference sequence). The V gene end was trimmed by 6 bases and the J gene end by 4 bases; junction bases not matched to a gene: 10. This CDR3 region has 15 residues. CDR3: CASRDRGTSATEAFF. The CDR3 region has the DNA TGTGCCAGCAGAGACAGGGGCACTTCCGCCACTGAAGCTTTCTTT.

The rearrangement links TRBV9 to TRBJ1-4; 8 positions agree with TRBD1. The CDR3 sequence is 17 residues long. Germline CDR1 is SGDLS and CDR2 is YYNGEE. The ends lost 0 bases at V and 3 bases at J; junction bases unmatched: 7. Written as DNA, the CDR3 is TGTGCCAGCAGCGTAGGAGTAACAGGGGGGGCTAATGAAAAACTGTTTTTT. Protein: CASSVGVTGGANEKLFF.

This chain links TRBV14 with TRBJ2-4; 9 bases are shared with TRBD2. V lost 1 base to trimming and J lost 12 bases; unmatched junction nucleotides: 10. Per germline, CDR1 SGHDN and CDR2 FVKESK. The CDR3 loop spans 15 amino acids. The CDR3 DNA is TGTGCCAGCAGCCAAGGAATCGCGGGGGGGCTTCGTCAGTACTTC. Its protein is CASSQGIAGGLRQYF.

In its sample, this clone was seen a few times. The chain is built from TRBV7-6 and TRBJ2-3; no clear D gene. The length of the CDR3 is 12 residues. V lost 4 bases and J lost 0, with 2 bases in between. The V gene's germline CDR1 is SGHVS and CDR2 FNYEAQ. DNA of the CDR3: TGTGCCAGCAGCTCGAGCACAGATACGCAGTATTTT. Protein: CASSSSTDTQYF.

The CDR3 DNA follows: TGTGCCAGCAGCTTAGGGGCGGGGGTAATATTCGAGCAGTACTTC. This gives the protein CASSLGAGVIFEQYF. The V call is TRBV7-2, the J call TRBJ2-7; TRBD2 matches 7 bases. Germline V gene lookup returns CDR1 SGHTA and CDR2 FQGNSA. V shed 1 base, J shed 6 bases, and the junction held 9 bases outside the gene matches. CDR3 length equals 15 residues. The complete variable domain, with remaining parts taken from reference TRBV7-2 and TRBJ2-7, reads GAGVSQSPSNKVTEKGKDVELRCDPISGHTALYWYRQSLGQGLEFLIYFQGNSAPDKSGLPSDRFSAERTGGSVSTLTIQRTQQEDSAVYLCASSLGAGVIFEQYFGPGTRLTVT.

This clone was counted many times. The CDR3 protein is CASSQVSGATQETQYF. CDR3 DNA sequence: TGCGCCAGCAGCCAAGTGTCTGGGGCGACCCAAGAGACCCAGTACTTC. This rearrangement joins TRBV4-1 to TRBJ2-5, with a weak D call TRBD1 (5 bases). Trimming took 1 base from V and 1 from J, leaving 13 bases between them. Per germline, CDR1 MGHRA and CDR2 YSYEKL. The CDR3 covers 16 residues.

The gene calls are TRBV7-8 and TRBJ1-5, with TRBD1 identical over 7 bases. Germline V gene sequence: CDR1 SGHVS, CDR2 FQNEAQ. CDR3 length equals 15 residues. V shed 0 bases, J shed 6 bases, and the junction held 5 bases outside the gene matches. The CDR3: CASSLASTGFQPQHF. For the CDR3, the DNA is TGTGCCAGCAGCTTAGCCTCGACAGGGTTTCAGCCCCAGCATTTT.

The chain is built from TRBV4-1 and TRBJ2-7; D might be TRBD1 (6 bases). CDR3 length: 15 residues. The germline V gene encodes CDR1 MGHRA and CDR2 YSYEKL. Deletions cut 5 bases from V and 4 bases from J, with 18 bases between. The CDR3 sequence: CASSNPGQSRYEQYF. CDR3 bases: TGCGCCAGCAGCAACCCGGGACAATCTAGGTACGAGCAGTACTTC.

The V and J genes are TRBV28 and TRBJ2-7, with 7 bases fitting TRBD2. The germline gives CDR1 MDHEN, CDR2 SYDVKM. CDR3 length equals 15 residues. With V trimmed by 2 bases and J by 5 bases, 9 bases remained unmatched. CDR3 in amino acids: CASSLGGVPWDEQYF. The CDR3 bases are TGTGCCAGCAGTTTAGGGGGGGTGCCTTGGGACGAGCAGTACTTC.

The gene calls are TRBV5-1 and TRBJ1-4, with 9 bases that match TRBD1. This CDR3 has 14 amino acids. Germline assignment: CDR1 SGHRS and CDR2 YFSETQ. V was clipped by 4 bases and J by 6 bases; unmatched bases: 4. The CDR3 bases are TGCGCCAGCAGCGCAGGGGACAGGGATGAAAAACTGTTTTTT. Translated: CASSAGDRDEKLFF.

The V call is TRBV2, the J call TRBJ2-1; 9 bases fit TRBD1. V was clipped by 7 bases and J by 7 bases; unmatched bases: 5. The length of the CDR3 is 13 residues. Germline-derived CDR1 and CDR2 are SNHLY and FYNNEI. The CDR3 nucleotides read TGTGCCAGCATGGGGACAGGGTATAATGAGCAGTTCTTC. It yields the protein CASMGTGYNEQFF.

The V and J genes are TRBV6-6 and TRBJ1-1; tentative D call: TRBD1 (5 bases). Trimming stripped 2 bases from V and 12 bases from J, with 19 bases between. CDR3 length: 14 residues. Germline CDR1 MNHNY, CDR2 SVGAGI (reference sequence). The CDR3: CASSYRGFQPIPFF. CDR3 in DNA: TGTGCCAGCAGTTACAGGGGATTCCAGCCCATCCCTTTCTTT.

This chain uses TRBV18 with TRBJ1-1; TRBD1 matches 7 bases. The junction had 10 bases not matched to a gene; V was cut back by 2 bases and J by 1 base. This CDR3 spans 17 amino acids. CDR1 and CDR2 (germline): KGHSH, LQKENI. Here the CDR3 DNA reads TGTGCCAGCTCACCATTAACCAGGGGGTCGGCGAACACTGAAGCTTTCTTT. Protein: CASSPLTRGSANTEAFF.

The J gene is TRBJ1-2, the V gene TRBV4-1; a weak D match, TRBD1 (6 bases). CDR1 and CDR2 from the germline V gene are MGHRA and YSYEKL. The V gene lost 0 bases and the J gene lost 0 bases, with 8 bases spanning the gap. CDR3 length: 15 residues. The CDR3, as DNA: TGCGCCAGCAGCCAAGAAGACAGGACTAACTATGGCTACACCTTC. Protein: CASSQEDRTNYGYTF.

The DNA of the CDR3 is TGTGCCAGCAGTGAAGCTTGGGCCCAAGAGACCCAGTACTTC. Its protein is CASSEAWAQETQYF. The chain uses TRBV6-1 and TRBJ2-5; D not resolved. V was clipped by 0 bases and J by 1 base, with 6 bases between them. Germline loops: CDR1 MNHNS, CDR2 SASEGT. CDR3 length: 14 amino acids.